The 23 T cell receptor beta chains listed next were all sequenced from one sample in a study of blood T cell repertoires in COVID-19. Sequenced by immunoSEQ multiplex PCR; TCRdb stores in-frame clones only, minus some. The sample holds 55,000 to 70,000 clones; just under 95% are singletons and the top ten take around 6%. The sequenced sample was peripheral blood. The receptors originated from a human donor in a cohort sampled during active COVID-19.

This chain joins TRBV7-3 and TRBJ2-1; maybe TRBD1 (5 bases). V lost 2 bases and J lost 0, with 11 bases in between. From germline, CDR1 is SGHTA and CDR2 FQGTGA. There are 16 residues in the CDR3. CDR3 nucleotides: TGTGCCAGCAGCTTAGAACAGGACCCCTCCTACAATGAGCAGTTCTTC. Its translation: CASSLEQDPSYNEQFF.

The rearrangement uses TRBV10-3 and TRBJ2-5; 8 bases are shared with TRBD2. The junction had 7 bases not matched to a gene; V was cut back by 5 bases and J by 5 bases. The CDR3 sequence is 14 residues long. Germline CDR1 reads ENHRY; CDR2 reads SYGVKD. The CDR3 DNA sequence: TGTGCCATCAGTCAAGGGTCGGGAGGGGAGACCCAGTACTTC. Residues: CAISQGSGGETQYF.

The J gene is TRBJ2-2, the V gene TRBV7-9; perhaps TRBD2 as D (5 bases). Germline V gives CDR1 SEHNR, CDR2 FQNEAQ (reference sequence). The CDR3 has 14 residues. V lost 1 base to trimming and J lost 6 bases, with 9 bases between them. The CDR3 DNA is TGTGCCAGCAGCTTAGGACTAACAGCCGGGGAGCTGTTTTTT. This sequence encodes CASSLGLTAGELFF. The full variable domain, completed using reference TRBV7-9 and TRBJ2-2, is DTGVSQNPRHKITKRGQNVTFRCDPISEHNRLYWYRQTLGQGPEFLTYFQNEAQLEKSRLLSDRFSAERPKGSFSTLEIQRTEQGDSAMYLCASSLGLTAGELFFGEGSRLTVL.

V gene TRBV2 combines with J gene TRBJ1-5; TRBD1 agrees at 7 bases. The V gene end was trimmed by 6 bases and the J gene end by 4 bases; junction bases not matched to a gene: 3. The CDR3 is 13 residues long. Per germline, CDR1 SNHLY and CDR2 FYNNEI. The CDR3 is CASRRDSNQPQHF. The CDR3 DNA is TGTGCCAGCAGGAGGGACAGTAATCAGCCCCAGCATTTT.

The CDR3 loop is CASSLERGGLYTDTQYF. CDR3 sequence (DNA): TGTGCCAGCAGCCTAGAGCGGGGGGGCCTCTACACAGATACGCAGTATTTT. V and J are TRBV7-2 and TRBJ2-3, with 10 bases fitting TRBD2. Trimming took 5 bases from V and 2 from J; bases not matched to a gene: 10. CDR3 length: 17 amino acids. Germline CDR1 SGHTA, CDR2 FQGNSA.

The chain has TRBV19 and TRBJ1-3; no clear D gene. V shed 6 bases and J shed 0 bases, with 15 bases lying between them. The length of the CDR3 is 16 residues. Germline V gene sequence: CDR1 LNHDA, CDR2 SQIVND (reference sequence). The DNA of the CDR3 is TGTGCCAGTAGCCCCATGCGGGCGCACTCTGGAAACACCATATATTTT. As protein: CASSPMRAHSGNTIYF.

The V and J genes are TRBV28 and TRBJ1-5; no clear D gene. Trimming removed 5 bases from V and 6 bases from J, with 17 bases in between. Germline V gene lookup returns CDR1 MDHEN and CDR2 SYDVKM. This CDR3 contains 15 residues. CDR3 loop: CASSRQDITSQPQHF. The CDR3, as DNA: TGTGCCAGCAGTCGGCAAGACATTACGAGTCAGCCCCAGCATTTT.

The chain joins TRBV4-1 to TRBJ2-7; 7 positions match TRBD1. Germline V gives CDR1 MGHRA, CDR2 YSYEKL. Trimming took 1 base from V and 6 from J; bases not matched to a gene: 9. CDR3 length: 15 amino acids. Here the CDR3 DNA reads TGCGCCAGCAGCCAAGTGGCCCAGACAGGGACCGAGCAGTACTTC. Its translation: CASSQVAQTGTEQYF.

V is TRBV7-2 and J is TRBJ1-1; D not certain. Trimming cost V 0 bases and J 1 base, with 3 bases left between them. Looked up from germline, CDR1 is SGHTA and CDR2 is FQGNSA. The CDR3 extends over 13 amino acids. CDR3 nucleotides: TGTGCCAGCAGCTTAGCAGCGAACACTGAAGCTTTCTTT. Protein sequence: CASSLAANTEAFF.

The chain uses TRBV5-5 and TRBJ2-6; D uncertain. This CDR3 is 14 amino acids long. V lost 6 bases and J lost 0, with 7 bases in between. Germline CDR1 SGHKS, CDR2 YYEKEE (reference sequence). This CDR3 reads CASKASSGANVLTF. CDR3 bases: TGTGCCAGCAAGGCTAGCTCTGGGGCCAACGTCCTGACTTTC.

The rearrangement links TRBV9 to TRBJ2-5, with D tentatively TRBD2 (5 bases). The CDR3 covers 13 residues. With 4 bases removed from V and 4 bases from J, the gap between germline ends came to 11 bases. Germline lookup yields CDR1 SGDLS and CDR2 YYNGEE. The CDR3 DNA reads TGTGCCAGCAGCCCCCGCGGGCGAGAGACCCAGTACTTC. Translated: CASSPRGRETQYF.

The genes are TRBV15 and TRBJ2-5; 7 nucleotides line up with TRBD1. From germline, CDR1 is LNHNV and CDR2 YYDKDF (reference sequence). This CDR3 comprises 14 residues. V was clipped by 6 bases and J by 2 bases; unmatched bases: 6. CDR3 in DNA: TGTGCCACCAGGATTGACAGGGTTCAAGAGACCCAGTACTTC. Its translation: CATRIDRVQETQYF.

This clone was detected only once. This chain uses TRBV28 with TRBJ1-4, with D perhaps TRBD1 (6 bases). The length of the CDR3 is 14 residues. V lost 8 bases and J lost 4, with 14 bases in between. Germline loops: CDR1 MDHEN, CDR2 SYDVKM. Written as DNA, the CDR3 is TGTGCCAGCCTTTCGGGGGGCGTTAATGAAAAACTGTTTTTT. It encodes CASLSGGVNEKLFF.

The CDR3 nucleotides read TGTGCCAGCAGCCGGGGGACAGGGGAATATGGCTACACCTTC. Amino acids: CASSRGTGEYGYTF. The chain uses TRBV7-9 and TRBJ1-2; 10 bases are shared with TRBD1. Germline loops: CDR1 SEHNR, CDR2 FQNEAQ (reference sequence). The V and J ends lost 5 bases and 5 bases, in that order; junction bases with no gene match: 5. The CDR3 extends over 14 amino acids.

The rearrangement joins TRBV4-1 to TRBJ1-2; 7 bases align to TRBD1. Germline CDR1 is MGHRA and CDR2 is YSYEKL. The CDR3 is made up of 13 amino acids. The V gene end was trimmed by 3 bases and the J gene end by 2 bases; junction bases not matched to a gene: 0. CDR3 loop: CASSQTGNYGYTF. The CDR3 DNA is TGCGCCAGCAGCCAGACAGGGAACTATGGCTACACCTTC.

V is TRBV28 and J is TRBJ1-1; the D gene is possibly TRBD1 (5 bases). Germline V gene lookup returns CDR1 MDHEN and CDR2 SYDVKM. The CDR3 is made up of 11 amino acids. V dropped 6 bases and J dropped 4 bases, with 6 bases sitting between them. This CDR3 reads CASRGVTEAFF. CDR3 bases: TGTGCCAGCAGAGGGGTCACTGAAGCTTTCTTT. Full variable domain (missing parts from reference TRBV28 and TRBJ1-1): DVKVTQSSRYLVKRTGEKVFLECVQDMDHENMFWYRQDPGLGLRLIYFSYDVKMKEKGDIPEGYSVSREKKERFSLILESASTNQTSMYLCASRGVTEAFFGQGTRLTVV.

This clone turned up a few times. V gene TRBV28 combines with J gene TRBJ2-6, with 8 bases aligning to TRBD1. CDR3 length equals 19 residues. The germline gives CDR1 MDHEN, CDR2 SYDVKM. The junction had 13 bases not matched to a gene; V was cut back by 5 bases and J by 1 base. CDR3: CASSPRLGTGISGANVLTF. In DNA, the CDR3 is TGTGCCAGCAGTCCCAGGCTCGGGACAGGCATTTCTGGGGCCAACGTCCTGACTTTC.

V is TRBV9 and J is TRBJ1-2; D is unclear. There are 13 residues in the CDR3. Germline CDR1 is SGDLS and CDR2 is YYNGEE. Deletions cut 2 bases from V and 7 bases from J, with 12 bases between. The CDR3 bases are TGTGCCAGCAGCGTTACGGGAAACAGTGGCTACACCTTC. It translates to CASSVTGNSGYTF.

The V call is TRBV21-1, the J call TRBJ2-1; the table's D call of TRBD2 was not tested on the DNA. TRBV21-1 is reported as a pseudogene. The CDR3 is 16 amino acids. CDR3 region: CASTQATRSGRGEQFF. For the CDR3, the DNA is TGTGCCAGCACCCAAGCAACGCGTAGCGGGAGAGGCGAGCAGTTCTTC.

This rearrangement joins TRBV19 to TRBJ2-2; 7 bases are shared with TRBD1. CDR1 is LNHDA, CDR2 SQIVND, per germline (reference sequence). The CDR3 has 15 residues. With V trimmed by 8 bases and J by 0 bases, 6 bases remained unmatched. CDR3 nucleotide sequence: TGTGCCAGTCGCTGGGGGACAGCGAACACCGGGGAGCTGTTTTTT. Translated: CASRWGTANTGELFF.

The chain employs TRBV2 and TRBJ1-2, with TRBD1 matching over 9 bases. V lost 5 bases to trimming and J lost 7 bases; unmatched junction nucleotides: 8. The CDR3 sequence is 14 residues long. CDR1 is SNHLY, CDR2 FYNNEI, per germline. The CDR3 DNA reads as TGTGCCAGCAGTTATACCGGGACAGGGTCTGGCTACACCTTC. Encoded protein: CASSYTGTGSGYTF.

The CDR3 region is CASSWGPLYGYTF. CDR3 coding DNA: TGTGCCAGCAGCTGGGGGCCTTTATATGGCTACACCTTC. The genes are TRBV5-6 and TRBJ1-2, with D tentatively TRBD1 (6 bases). The length of the CDR3 is 13 residues. Trimming pared 3 bases from V and 5 bases from J, leaving 11 bases between. Germline V gives CDR1 SGHDT, CDR2 YYEEEE.

The J gene is TRBJ2-1, the V gene TRBV7-2; D not certain. The CDR3 runs 11 residues. Trimming left V 0 bases short and J 10 bases short, with 4 bases between. Germline V gene lookup returns CDR1 SGHTA and CDR2 FQGNSA. The CDR3 coding sequence is TGTGCCAGCAGCTTAGCGGCCGAGCAGTTCTTC. It is translated as CASSLAAEQFF.